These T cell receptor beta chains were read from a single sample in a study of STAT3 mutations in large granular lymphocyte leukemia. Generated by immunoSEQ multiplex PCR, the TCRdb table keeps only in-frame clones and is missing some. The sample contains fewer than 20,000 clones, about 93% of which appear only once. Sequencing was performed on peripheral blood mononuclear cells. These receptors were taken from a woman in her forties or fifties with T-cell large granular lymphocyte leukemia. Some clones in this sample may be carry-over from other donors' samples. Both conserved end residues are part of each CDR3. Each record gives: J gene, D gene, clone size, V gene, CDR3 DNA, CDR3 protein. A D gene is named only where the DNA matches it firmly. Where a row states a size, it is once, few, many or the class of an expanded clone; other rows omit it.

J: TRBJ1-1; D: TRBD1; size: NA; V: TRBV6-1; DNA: TGTGCCAGCAGAGGAACAGGGGTCGGCGCTGAAGCTTTCTTT; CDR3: CASRGTGVGAEAFF
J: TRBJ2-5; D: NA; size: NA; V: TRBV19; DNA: TGTGCCAGCCGGGGGAGGGGGCCCCAAGAGACCCAGTACTTC; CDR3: CASRGRGPQETQYF
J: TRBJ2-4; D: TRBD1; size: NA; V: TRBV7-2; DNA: TGTGCCAGCAGCCCGGACAGGGCCAACATTCAGTACTTC; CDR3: CASSPDRANIQYF
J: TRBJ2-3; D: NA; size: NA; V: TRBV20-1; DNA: TGCAGTGCTAGAGGAGGAGATACGCAGTATTTT; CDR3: CSARGGDTQYF
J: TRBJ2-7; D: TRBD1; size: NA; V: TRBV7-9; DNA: TGTGCCAGCAGCAAAGGGACACAGGGGGCAAGGGAGCAGTACTTC; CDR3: CASSKGTQGAREQYF
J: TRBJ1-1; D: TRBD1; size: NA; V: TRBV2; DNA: TGTGCCAGCAGTGAACAGGGGGTGAACACTGAAGCTTTCTTT; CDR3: CASSEQGVNTEAFF
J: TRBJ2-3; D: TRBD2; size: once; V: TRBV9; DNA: TGTGCCAGCAGCGGGACTAGCGGTACCACAGATACGCAGTATTTT; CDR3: CASSGTSGTTDTQYF
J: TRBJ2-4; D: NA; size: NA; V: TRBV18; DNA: TGTGCCAGCTCACCACTGGGCAGGGCGGGGAACATTCAGTACTTC; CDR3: CASSPLGRAGNIQYF
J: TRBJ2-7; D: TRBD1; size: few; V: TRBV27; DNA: TGTGCCAGCAAACGGGACAGGAATTACTACGAGCAGTACTTC; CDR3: CASKRDRNYYEQYF
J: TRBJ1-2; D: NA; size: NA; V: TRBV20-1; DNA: TGCAGTGCTAGAGAGGGTGGTGGCTACACCTTC; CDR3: CSAREGGGYTF
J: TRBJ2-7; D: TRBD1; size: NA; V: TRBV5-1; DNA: TGCGCCAGCAGCTTAGTCGGACAGGGTACCTACGAGCAGTACTTC; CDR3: CASSLVGQGTYEQYF
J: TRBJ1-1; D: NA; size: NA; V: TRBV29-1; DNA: TGCAGCGTTTTCGGAACTCAAGCTTTCTTT; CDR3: CSVFGTQAFF
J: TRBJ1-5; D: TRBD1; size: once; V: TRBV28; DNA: TGTGCCAGTACAATTTACAGGGGGCTTAGGCCCCAGCATTTT; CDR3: CASTIYRGLRPQHF
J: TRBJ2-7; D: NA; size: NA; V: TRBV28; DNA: TGTGCCAGCAGTTTATTATGGAACGAGCAGTACTTC; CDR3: CASSLLWNEQYF
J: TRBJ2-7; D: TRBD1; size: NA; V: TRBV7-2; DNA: TGTGCCAGCAGCCTAGCCGGACAGGGGGCGCGCTACGAGCAGTACTTC; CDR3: CASSLAGQGARYEQYF
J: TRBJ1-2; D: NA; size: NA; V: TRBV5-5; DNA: TGTGCCAGCAGCTTAGGGGGGGGATCTCGGGGCTACACCTTC; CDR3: CASSLGGGSRGYTF
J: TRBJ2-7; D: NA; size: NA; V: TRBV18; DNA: TGTGCCAGCTCACCTACAAGTCCTTCCTACGAGCAGTACTTC; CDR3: CASSPTSPSYEQYF
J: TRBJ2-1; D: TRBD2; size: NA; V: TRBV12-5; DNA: TGTGCTAGTGGTTTGGAGGGACTAGTTGGGCATGAGCAGTTCTTC; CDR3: CASGLEGLVGHEQFF
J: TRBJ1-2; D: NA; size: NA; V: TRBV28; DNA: TGTGCCAGCAGTTCCAGTTTTGCCTATGGCTACACCTTC; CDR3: CASSSSFAYGYTF
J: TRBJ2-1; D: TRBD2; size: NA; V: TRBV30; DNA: TGTGCCTGGAGTGTTGGCCTAGCGGGAGTCACTGGGTTCTTC; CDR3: CAWSVGLAGVTGFF
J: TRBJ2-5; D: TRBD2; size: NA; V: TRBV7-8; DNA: TGTGCCAGCAGCCCCCGACTAGCGGGAGGGCCGGGGGAGACCCAGTACTTC; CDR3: CASSPRLAGGPGETQYF
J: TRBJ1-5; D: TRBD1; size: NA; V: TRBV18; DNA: TGTGCCAGCTCACTAGGGACAGGAACTCAGCCCCAGCATTTT; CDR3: CASSLGTGTQPQHF
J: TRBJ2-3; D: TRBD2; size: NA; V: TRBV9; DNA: TGTGCCAGCAGCGTAGGGGGGAGGGAGGCAGATACGCAGTATTTT; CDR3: CASSVGGREADTQYF
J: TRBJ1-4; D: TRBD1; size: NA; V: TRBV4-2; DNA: TGTGCCAGCAGCCACTCCGGGACAGGGAGGACTAATGAAAAACTGTTTTTT; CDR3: CASSHSGTGRTNEKLFF
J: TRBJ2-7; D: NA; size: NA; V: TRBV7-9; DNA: TGTGCCAGCAGCTCGAGTCGGGCAGGGGTCTACGAGCAGTACTTC; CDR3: CASSSSRAGVYEQYF
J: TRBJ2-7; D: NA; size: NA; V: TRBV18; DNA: TGTGCCAGCTCACCCCCGGCCGGCGGGAACGAGCAGTACTTC; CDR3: CASSPPAGGNEQYF
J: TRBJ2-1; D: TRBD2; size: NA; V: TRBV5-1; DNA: TGCGCCAGCAGCTTGGCCGTCGGGAGGGCCTACAATGAGCAGTTCTTC; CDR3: CASSLAVGRAYNEQFF
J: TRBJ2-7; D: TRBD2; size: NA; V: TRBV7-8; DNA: TGTGCCAGCAGCCCCTCCACACTAGCGGCCTACGAGCAGTACTTC; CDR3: CASSPSTLAAYEQYF
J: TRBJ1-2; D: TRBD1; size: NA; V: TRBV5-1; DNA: TGCGCCAGCACCGCGACAGGGGATAACTATGGCTACACCTTC; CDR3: CASTATGDNYGYTF
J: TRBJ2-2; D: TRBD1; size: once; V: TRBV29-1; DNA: TGCAGCGTTGGAATTTTAAGGGGGCAGGGGAACACCGGGGAGCTGTTTTTT; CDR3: CSVGILRGQGNTGELFF
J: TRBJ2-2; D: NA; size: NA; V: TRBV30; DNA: TGTGCCTGGAGCGCTACCAGGGGGGCCGGGGAGCTGTTTTTT; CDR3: CAWSATRGAGELFF
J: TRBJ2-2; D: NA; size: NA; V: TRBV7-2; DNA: TGTGCCAGCAGCTCAGGGGGGACGAACACCGGGGAGCTGTTTTTT; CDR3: CASSSGGTNTGELFF
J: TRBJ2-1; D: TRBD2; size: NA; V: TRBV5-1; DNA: TGCGCCAGCGCGCGTGGCGGGGGGAAACTTGACAATGAGCAGTTCTTC; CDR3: CASARGGGKLDNEQFF
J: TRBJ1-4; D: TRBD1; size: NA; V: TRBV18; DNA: TGTGCCAGCTCACAAATACAGGGGGCCTCTAATGAAAAACTGTTTTTT; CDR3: CASSQIQGASNEKLFF
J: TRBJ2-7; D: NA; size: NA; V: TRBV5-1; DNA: TGCGCCAGCAGCTTGGGGGGGGCAACCTACGAGCAGTACTTC; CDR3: CASSLGGATYEQYF
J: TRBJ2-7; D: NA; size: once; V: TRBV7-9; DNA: TGTGCCAGCAGCGAAACCTACGAGCAGTACTTC; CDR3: CASSETYEQYF
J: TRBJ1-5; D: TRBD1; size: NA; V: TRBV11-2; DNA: TGTGCCAGCAGCTTTACAGGGGGCAGGCAGCCCCAGCATTTT; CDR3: CASSFTGGRQPQHF
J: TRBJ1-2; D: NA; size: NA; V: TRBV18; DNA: TGTGCCAGCTCACCAGCGGGAGGGCGAGGCTACACCTTC; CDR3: CASSPAGGRGYTF
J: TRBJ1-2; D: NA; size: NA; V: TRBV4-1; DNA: TGCGCCAGCAGCCAAGGTTGGGCTTCTGGCTACACCTTC; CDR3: CASSQGWASGYTF
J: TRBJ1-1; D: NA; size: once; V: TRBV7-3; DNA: TGTGCCAGCAGCTTAACTGGGGTTTCGGACACTGAAGCTTTCTTT; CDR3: CASSLTGVSDTEAFF
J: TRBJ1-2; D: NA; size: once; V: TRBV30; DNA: TGTGCCTGGAGTGTTGGGGGGAATGGCTACACCTTC; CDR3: CAWSVGGNGYTF
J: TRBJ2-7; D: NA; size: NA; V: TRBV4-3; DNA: TGCGCCAGCAGCCAATCGCTTAGCGGTGGGCGCTACGAGCAGTACTTC; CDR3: CASSQSLSGGRYEQYF
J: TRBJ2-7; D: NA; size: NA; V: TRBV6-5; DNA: TGTGCCAGCAGGTTGACACCCTCCTACGAGCAGTACTTC; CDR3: CASRLTPSYEQYF
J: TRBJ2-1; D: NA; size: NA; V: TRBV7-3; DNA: TGTGCCAGCAGTCCGTCTGGGGGAGCCCACAATGAGCAGTTCTTC; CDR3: CASSPSGGAHNEQFF
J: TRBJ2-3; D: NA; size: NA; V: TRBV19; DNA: TGTGCCAGTAGTAGGTCGACAGGGAGGTCGGATACGCAGTATTTT; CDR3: CASSRSTGRSDTQYF
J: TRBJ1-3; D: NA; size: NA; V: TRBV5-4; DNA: TGTGCCAGCAGCTTGGCCGGGGGACCCCTGGGAAACACCATATATTTT; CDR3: CASSLAGGPLGNTIYF
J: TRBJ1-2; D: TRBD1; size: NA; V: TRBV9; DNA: TGTGCCAGCAGCGTCGACAGGGCAAACTATGGCTACACCTTC; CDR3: CASSVDRANYGYTF
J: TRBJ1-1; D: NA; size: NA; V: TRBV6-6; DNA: TGTGCCAGCAGTTCCAGTCCTGGACAGAACACTGAAGCTTTCTTT; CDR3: CASSSSPGQNTEAFF
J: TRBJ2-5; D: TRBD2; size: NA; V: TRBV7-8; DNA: TGTGCCAGCAGCTCCAAGATCCCTAGCGGGACCTCCAGAGAGACCCAGTACTTC; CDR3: CASSSKIPSGTSRETQYF
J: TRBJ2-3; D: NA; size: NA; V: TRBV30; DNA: TGTGCCTGGAGTGTACGTGATACGCAGTATTTT; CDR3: CAWSVRDTQYF
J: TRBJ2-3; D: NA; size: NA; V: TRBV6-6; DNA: TGTGCCAGCAGTTACACCCCCGGGGATACGCAGTATTTT; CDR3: CASSYTPGDTQYF
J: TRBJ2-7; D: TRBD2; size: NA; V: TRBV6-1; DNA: TGTGCCAGCAGTGAAAGACTAGCGAGGGGCGAGCAGTACTTC; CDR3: CASSERLARGEQYF
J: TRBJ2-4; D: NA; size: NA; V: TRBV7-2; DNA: TGTGCCAGCAGCACCGAGGTGTATATTCAGTACTTC; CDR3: CASSTEVYIQYF
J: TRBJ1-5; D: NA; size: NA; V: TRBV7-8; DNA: TGTGCCAGCAGCTTAGAATTGGACAGAAGCCAGCATTTT; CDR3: CASSLELDRSQHF
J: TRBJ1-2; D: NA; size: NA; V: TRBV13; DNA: TGTGCCAGCAGCCCAGCCGGGGGAGGATATGGCTACACCTTC; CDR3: CASSPAGGGYGYTF
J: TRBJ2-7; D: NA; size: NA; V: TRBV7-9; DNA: TGTGCCAGCAGCTTAGCTGGACGCTTCGAGCAGTACTTC; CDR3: CASSLAGRFEQYF